A selection of T cell receptor beta chains follows, all from one sample in a study of shared clonotypes between healthy human individuals. Data came from immunoSEQ multiplex PCR; TCRdb stores just in-frame clones and leaves some out. Among roughly 2.4 million clones listed, 90% to 97% were seen once. Sequencing input: naive CD4+ T cells sorted from blood. These receptor sequences come from a young man in good health. CDR3s include the opening cysteine and the closing phenylalanine or tryptophan. A D gene is named only where the DNA matches it firmly. Clone sizes are given selectively: once, few, many, or a class where the clone is expanded.

size: -; V: TRBV5-4; D: -; J: TRBJ2-7; CDR3: CASSQGGGGNSYEQYF; DNA: TGTGCCAGCAGCCAGGGGGGAGGGGGCAACTCCTACGAGCAGTACTTC
size: -; V: TRBV7-9; D: -; J: TRBJ2-3; CDR3: CASSVGSHSTDTQYF; DNA: TGTGCCAGCAGCGTGGGCAGCCATAGCACAGATACGCAGTATTTT
size: once; V: TRBV6-1; D: TRBD2; J: TRBJ2-7; CDR3: CASDKAGGFHEQYF; DNA: TGTGCCAGCGACAAAGCGGGGGGGTTCCACGAGCAGTACTTC
size: -; V: TRBV6-1; D: -; J: TRBJ2-7; CDR3: CASSEALFSYEQYF; DNA: TGTGCCAGCAGTGAAGCACTTTTTTCTTACGAGCAGTACTTC
size: -; V: TRBV27; D: -; J: TRBJ1-4; CDR3: CASTYRAGAEKLFF; DNA: TGTGCCAGCACATACAGGGCGGGGGCTGAAAAACTGTTTTTT
size: -; V: TRBV5-1; D: -; J: TRBJ1-5; CDR3: CASSLDDSNQPQHF; DNA: TGCGCCAGCAGCTTGGACGATAGCAATCAGCCCCAGCATTTT
size: -; V: TRBV15; D: -; J: TRBJ2-1; CDR3: CATSSSTRSPYNEQFF; DNA: TGTGCCACCAGCTCCTCAACCCGAAGCCCATACAATGAGCAGTTCTTC
size: once; V: TRBV6-1; D: TRBD1; J: TRBJ2-3; CDR3: CASSEGQGKGWRADTQYF; DNA: TGTGCCAGCAGTGAGGGACAGGGGAAGGGATGGAGGGCAGATACGCAGTATTTT
size: -; V: TRBV28; D: TRBD2; J: TRBJ2-7; CDR3: CASSQGGGEGYEQYF; DNA: TGTGCCAGCAGCCAAGGTGGGGGGGAGGGTTACGAGCAGTACTTC
size: -; V: TRBV1; D: -; J: TRBJ2-7; CDR3: CTSSQDLIAGPSYEQYF; DNA: TGCACCAGCAGCCAAGACCTGATCGCGGGGCCCTCCTACGAGCAGTACTTC
size: -; V: TRBV5-1; D: -; J: TRBJ2-3; CDR3: CASSLALGGTDTQYF; DNA: TGCGCCAGCAGCTTGGCTCTAGGGGGCACAGATACGCAGTATTTT
size: -; V: TRBV5-4; D: TRBD1; J: TRBJ2-4; CDR3: CASSLTGGTKNIQYF; DNA: TGTGCCAGCAGTCTAACAGGGGGCACCAAAAACATTCAGTACTTC
size: -; V: TRBV18; D: -; J: TRBJ2-5; CDR3: CASSPGGETQYF; DNA: TGTGCCAGCTCACCCGGCGGAGAGACCCAGTACTTC
size: -; V: TRBV27; D: TRBD1; J: TRBJ1-6; CDR3: CASSFSWTGGRDSPLHF; DNA: TGTGCCAGCAGTTTTAGTTGGACAGGGGGACGGGATTCACCCCTCCACTTT
size: -; V: TRBV11-2; D: -; J: TRBJ2-7; CDR3: CASSFGHYYEQYF; DNA: TGTGCCAGCAGCTTCGGGCATTACTACGAGCAGTACTTC
size: -; V: TRBV25-1; D: -; J: TRBJ1-2; CDR3: CASSVWGDYGYTF; DNA: TGTGCCAGCAGTGTCTGGGGGGACTATGGCTACACCTTC